The clone carrying this TCR beta chain was counted only a few times. V shed 6 bases and J shed 0 bases, with 15 bases lying between them. Germline values: CDR1 MDHEN, CDR2 SYDVKM. The CDR3 covers 16 residues. The time point is: newly diagnosed GD, antithyroid drugs for less than 3 months. PBMCs were the source of the RNA used for TCR sequencing. These data are taken from a study of regulatory T cells in long-lasting Graves disease. Construction of the TCR beta libraries employed iRepertoire HTBI primers in conjunction with Arm-PCR of CDR3 regions. TCRdb passed the multiplex PCR reads through MiXCR, listing each CDR3 protein once. This table has about half a million distinct CDR3 sequences, around 12% appearing once. These data were also reused for a study on T cells in Graves' hyperthyroidism and ophthalmopathy. As that report states: In the first-round RT-PCR of the TCR CDR3, the HTBI primer set was used.

The sequencing here drew on peripheral blood mononuclear cells (PBMCs), taken at new diagnosis, from a patient treated with antithyroid drugs. The chain links TRBV28 to TRBJ1-3; the D gene is possibly TRBD1 (6 bases). The receptor's source is a woman in her 30s with Graves disease. The CDR3 DNA follows: TGTGCCAGCAGACCCTTCCCGGACAGCTCTGGAAACACCATATATTTT. Its translation is CASRPFPDSSGNTIYF. Full variable domain (rest looked up from reference TRBV28 and TRBJ1-3): DVKVTQSSRYLVKRTGEKVFLECVQDMDHENMFWYRQDPGLGLRLIYFSYDVKMKEKGDIPEGYSVSREKKERFSLILESASTNQTSMYLCASRPFPDSSGNTIYFGEGSWLTVV.